One TCR beta chain is described in this entry. The data are from a study of T cell changes during pregnancy in multiple sclerosis. Using immunoSEQ multiplex PCR, the repertoire was profiled, and TCRdb retains in-frame clones only, with some absent. The table lists tens of thousands of clones, about 91% of them singletons. The CDR3 totals 12 residues. V was trimmed by 10 bases and J by 1 base, leaving 10 bases between them. Germline V gene sequence: CDR1 LNHDA, CDR2 SQIVND (reference sequence). The source material was peripheral blood, sampled before pregnancy. The chain recombines TRBV19 with TRBJ1-1, with D perhaps TRBD1 (5 bases). The source of this sequence is a female donor with multiple sclerosis, enrolled in a pregnancy study. This CDR3 reads CATTQENTEAFF. The CDR3 DNA reads TGTGCCACCACACAGGAGAACACTGAAGCTTTCTTT.